Following are 32 T cell receptor beta chains from one sample sequenced in a study of early T cells in non-severe SARS-CoV-2 infection. A single record per CDR3 protein comes from TCRdb applying MiXCR to the 5' RACE reads. The table records more than 85,000 distinct CDR3 sequences, 15% to 20% of them present only once. The sequencing input was whole blood. The receptors stem from an adult who was a healthcare worker with PCR-confirmed SARS-CoV-2 infection or an uninfected control (not recorded which).

V and J are TRBV5-4 and TRBJ2-7, with a possible D match to TRBD1 (7 bases). V dropped 4 bases and J dropped 4 bases, with 15 bases sitting between them. This CDR3 comprises 14 residues. Per germline, CDR1 SGHNT and CDR2 YYREEE (reference sequence). The CDR3 here is CASSNAGQLYEQYF. The CDR3, as DNA: TGTGCCAGCAGCAACGCGGGACAGCTGTACGAGCAGTACTTC.

The genes are TRBV5-4 and TRBJ2-5; 12 bases align to TRBD2. CDR1 and CDR2 (germline): SGHNT, YYREEE (reference sequence). V shed 5 bases and J 4 bases; nucleotides not matched to a gene: 6. The CDR3 consists of 15 residues. CDR3 coding DNA: TGTGCCAGCAGGACTAGCGGGAGAATTGCAGAGACCCAGTACTTC. It translates to CASRTSGRIAETQYF.

This clonotype was seen a handful of times. The chain joins TRBV19 to TRBJ2-1, with D unclear. Trimming took 11 bases from V and 7 from J, leaving 15 bases between them. Germline V gene lookup returns CDR1 LNHDA and CDR2 SQIVND (reference sequence). The CDR3 is made up of 12 amino acids. The CDR3 spells CASCSPMNEQFF. For the CDR3, the DNA is TGTGCCTCATGTAGCCCGATGAATGAGCAGTTCTTC.

Many counts were recorded for this clonotype. The chain carries TRBV27 and TRBJ1-5, with 8 bases identical to TRBD1. Germline values: CDR1 MNHEY, CDR2 SMNVEV (reference sequence). Trimming took 3 bases from V and 6 from J; bases not matched to a gene: 4. This CDR3 region has 14 residues. This CDR3 reads CASSLTGARQPQHF. Written as DNA, the CDR3 is TGTGCCAGCAGTTTGACAGGGGCTCGTCAGCCCCAGCATTTT.

This clonotype was observed once. The V gene is TRBV6-5, the J gene TRBJ2-7; D gene uncertain. Trimming cost V 6 bases and J 5 bases, with 8 bases left between them. Germline V gene sequence: CDR1 MNHEY, CDR2 SVGAGI. The CDR3 consists of 11 residues. The CDR3 DNA reads as TGTGCCAGCAGCAGAAATAACGAGCAGTACTTC. Encoded protein: CASSRNNEQYF.

This clonotype has a handful of counts. The rearrangement links TRBV27 to TRBJ1-5, with 7 bases lining up with TRBD1. V was pared by 6 bases and J by 3 bases, with 5 bases of the junction left unmatched. The CDR3 runs to 14 residues. Germline V CDR1 and CDR2: MNHEY, SMNVEV (reference sequence). Here the CDR3 reads CASSGTVSNQPQHF. DNA for the CDR3: TGTGCCAGCAGCGGGACAGTTTCCAATCAGCCCCAGCATTTT.

This chain links TRBV6-4 with TRBJ2-3; D remains unclear. The CDR3 loop spans 15 amino acids. V lost 0 bases, J lost 2 bases, and 9 bases lay in between. Germline V gene lookup returns CDR1 MRHNA and CDR2 SNTAGT. CDR3 sequence reads: CASSDSVGTTDTQYF. Written as DNA, the CDR3 is TGTGCCAGCAGTGACTCCGTGGGAACCACAGATACGCAGTATTTT.

This clonotype was detected only a few times. This sequence joins TRBV19 and TRBJ1-5; no clear D. Between the trimmed V and J ends, which lost 3 bases and 3 bases, there was a span of 12 bases. This CDR3 is built from 15 residues. Looked up from germline, CDR1 is LNHDA and CDR2 is SQIVND (reference sequence). The CDR3 spells CASSINRNNNQPQHF. The CDR3 coding sequence is TGTGCCAGTAGTATTAACCGCAACAACAATCAGCCCCAGCATTTT.

The genes are TRBV12-3 or TRBV12-4 and TRBJ2-7; D may match TRBD1 or TRBD2 (6 bases each). V shed 4 bases and J shed 2 bases, with 30 bases lying between them. The CDR3 extends over 20 amino acids. The CDR3 reads CASSSRAGHGADLNPYEQYF. The CDR3 DNA sequence: TGTGCCAGCAGTTCCCGTGCGGGACACGGGGCCGATCTCAATCCCTACGAGCAGTACTTC.

There are a few counts of this clonotype. In DNA, the CDR3 is TGTGCCAGCAGCGTAGATGCTACAGGGGACCAGCCCCAGCATTTT. Its translation is CASSVDATGDQPQHF. The chain joins TRBV9 to TRBJ1-5; the match to TRBD1 covers 7 bases. CDR1 and CDR2 from the germline V gene are SGDLS and YYNGEE. The V segment lost 0 bases and the J segment 7 bases; nucleotides outside the gene matches: 7. This CDR3 comprises 15 residues.

This clonotype has a handful of counts. This sequence joins TRBV5-1 and TRBJ1-4; no clear D. The CDR3 is 9 residues long. Germline values: CDR1 SGHRS, CDR2 YFSETQ. The CDR3 bases are TGCGCTCCCGGCCGAAAACTGTTTTTT. Translation gives CAPGRKLFF.

The chain is built from TRBV10-3 and TRBJ2-7, with TRBD1 matching over 8 bases. The CDR3 runs 14 residues. The trim removed 8 bases at V and 0 bases at J, leaving 6 bases unmatched. Looked up from germline, CDR1 is ENHRY and CDR2 is SYGVKD. CDR3 amino acids: CAIASGQDSYEQYF. For the CDR3, the DNA is TGTGCCATCGCCTCGGGACAGGACTCCTACGAGCAGTACTTC.

Only one count was recorded for this clonotype. This chain uses TRBV9 with TRBJ1-2; 10 nucleotides match TRBD1. CDR3 length: 14 residues. Trimming took 6 bases from V and 3 from J; bases not matched to a gene: 5. Germline V gene data show CDR1 as SGDLS and CDR2 as YYNGEE. The CDR3: CASTIGQGDYGYTF. The CDR3 nucleotides are TGTGCCAGCACCATCGGACAGGGGGACTATGGCTACACCTTC.

This clonotype was counted at least ten times. This chain joins TRBV19 and TRBJ1-3, with unresolved D. This CDR3 has 16 residues. V lost 3 bases and J 0 bases, leaving 12 bases between the germline ends. Germline V CDR1 and CDR2: LNHDA, SQIVND (reference sequence). The CDR3 region has the DNA TGTGCCAGTAGTATGGCGAACACACACTCTGGAAACACCATATATTTT. Translated: CASSMANTHSGNTIYF. The full variable domain, completed using reference TRBV19 and TRBJ1-3, is DGGITQSPKYLFRKEGQNVTLSCEQNLNHDAMYWYRQDPGQGLRLIYYSQIVNDFQKGDIAEGYSVSREKKESFPLTVTSAQKNPTAFYLCASSMANTHSGNTIYFGEGSWLTVV.

This clonotype is judged medium-sized. The chain couples TRBV25-1 to TRBJ2-5; weak D call: TRBD2 (6 bases). The V gene lost 4 bases and the J gene lost 5 bases, with 23 bases spanning the gap. The CDR3 runs 17 residues. Germline V gene data show CDR1 as MGHDK and CDR2 as SYGVNS. CDR3 nucleotide sequence: TGTGCCAGCAGTGTTTCCCACCTAGCGACAGTGGAGGAGACCCAGTACTTC. Amino acids: CASSVSHLATVEETQYF.

V and J are TRBV11-2 and TRBJ2-2; TRBD2 aligns across 9 bases. In germline, CDR1 is SGHAT, CDR2 FQNNGV. Trimming at V came to 2 bases and at J to 2 bases, leaving 9 bases not matched to a gene. This CDR3 has 18 residues. DNA of the CDR3: TGTGCCAGCAGCTTACGGGGGGGACTAGCCGAAAACACCGGGGAGCTGTTTTTT. It encodes CASSLRGGLAENTGELFF.

This clonotype was recorded a few times. The rearrangement joins TRBV27 to TRBJ2-7; possibly TRBD2 for D (5 bases). V shed 5 bases and J shed 3 bases, with 14 bases lying between them. The germline V gene has CDR1 MNHEY and CDR2 SMNVEV (reference sequence). The CDR3 is made up of 14 amino acids. CDR3 DNA: TGTGCCAGCAGTCCTCTCGGCGGGTACTACGAGCAGTACTTC. It encodes CASSPLGGYYEQYF.

There are a few counts of this clonotype. The gene calls are TRBV10-3 and TRBJ2-3, with D possibly being TRBD1 or TRBD2 (5 bases each). With 6 bases removed from V and 0 bases from J, the gap between germline ends came to 13 bases. Germline-derived CDR1 and CDR2 are ENHRY and SYGVKD. The CDR3 totals 15 residues. The CDR3 protein is CAISRDVDSTDTQYF. Here the CDR3 DNA reads TGTGCCATCAGCCGGGACGTAGATAGCACAGATACGCAGTATTTT.

The table lists this clonotype with a few counts. The rearrangement uses TRBV20-1 and TRBJ2-2, with D perhaps matching TRBD1 (5 bases). Germline assignment: CDR1 DFQATT and CDR2 SNEGSKA (reference sequence). The CDR3 sequence is 14 residues long. Trimming shortened V by 1 base and J by 1 base, and 7 bases separated the two germline ends. The CDR3 spells CSARARGNTGELFF. The DNA for the CDR3 is TGCAGTGCTAGAGCAAGGGGGAACACCGGGGAGCTGTTTTTT.

The chain uses TRBV25-1 and TRBJ1-2, with D possibly being TRBD1 (5 bases). The CDR3 is 15 amino acids. CDR1 is MGHDK and CDR2 is SYGVNS in the germline V gene. V was cut by 2 bases and J by 0 bases, with 10 bases left in between. The CDR3 loop reads CASSEAGPPNYGYTF. The CDR3 nucleotides read TGTGCCAGCAGTGAAGCGGGACCACCTAACTATGGCTACACCTTC.

This clonotype came up many times. V usage is TRBV7-2 and J usage is TRBJ1-1, with a tentative D call TRBD1 (6 bases). Germline-derived CDR1 and CDR2 are SGHTA and FQGNSA. The CDR3 has 14 residues. Trimming cost V 7 bases and J 0 bases, with 12 bases left between them. In DNA, the CDR3 is TGTGCCAGCACCGGACAGACATTGAACACTGAAGCTTTCTTT. Its translation: CASTGQTLNTEAFF.

The chain has TRBV5-1 and TRBJ2-2; possible D gene TRBD2, 6 bases. Germline CDR1 SGHRS, CDR2 YFSETQ. V gave up 0 bases and J gave up 2 bases, with 8 bases separating them. The CDR3 spans 15 residues. This CDR3 is CASSLGGLNTGELFF. In DNA form, the CDR3 reads TGCGCCAGCAGCTTGGGGGGACTCAACACCGGGGAGCTGTTTTTT.

This clonotype was counted ten times or more. The chain employs TRBV5-1 and TRBJ2-7; D uncertain. Per germline, CDR1 SGHRS and CDR2 YFSETQ. Trimming removed 0 bases from V and 2 bases from J, with 9 bases in between. The CDR3 consists of 14 residues. The CDR3 here is CASSLDDRTYEQYF. The CDR3 DNA is TGCGCCAGCAGCTTGGACGACCGAACCTACGAGCAGTACTTC.

This clonotype was counted only a few times. The rearrangement links TRBV20-1 to TRBJ1-5, with TRBD1 as a possible D gene (6 bases). From germline, CDR1 is DFQATT and CDR2 SNEGSKA (reference sequence). This CDR3 contains 14 residues. Trimming left V 6 bases short and J 7 bases short, with 19 bases between. The CDR3 region is CSARQGQGAQPQHF. The DNA for the CDR3 is TGCAGTGCCCGCCAGGGACAAGGGGCGCAGCCCCAGCATTTT.

The chain employs TRBV20-1 and TRBJ2-1, with no clear D. Per germline, CDR1 DFQATT and CDR2 SNEGSKA (reference sequence). The CDR3 covers 15 residues. Trimming shortened V by 3 bases and J by 4 bases, and 16 bases separated the two germline ends. The CDR3 region is CSASAARTDYNEQFF. CDR3 nucleotide sequence: TGCAGTGCTAGCGCCGCTAGGACGGATTACAATGAGCAGTTCTTC.

This clonotype showed up just a few times. The V gene is TRBV19, the J gene TRBJ2-2; 8 bases line up with TRBD2. The germline CDR1 and CDR2 sequences are LNHDA and SQIVND (reference sequence). This CDR3 comprises 16 residues. V shed 0 bases, J shed 6 bases, and the junction held 6 bases outside the gene matches. The CDR3 DNA reads TGTGCCAGTAGTATAGATAGCGGGATTGCGTCCGGGGAGCTGTTTTTT. The encoded protein is CASSIDSGIASGELFF.

This clonotype has more than one count but fewer than ten. The chain joins TRBV20-1 to TRBJ2-1; possibly TRBD1 or TRBD2 for D (6 bases each). Trimming pared 6 bases from V and 1 base from J, leaving 19 bases between. This CDR3 region has 16 residues. Germline CDR1 is DFQATT and CDR2 is SNEGSKA (reference sequence). The CDR3 here is CSAYDGGGVSYNEQFF. The CDR3 DNA is TGCAGTGCGTATGATGGAGGGGGAGTTTCCTACAATGAGCAGTTCTTC.

This clonotype was recorded at least ten times. The chain employs TRBV7-2 and TRBJ2-3; 8 positions match TRBD2. Per the germline V gene, CDR1 is SGHTA and CDR2 is FQGNSA. The CDR3 contains 16 residues. Germline trimming cut 2 bases from V and 4 bases from J; bases unmatched to any gene: 8. The CDR3 region has the DNA TGTGCCAGCAGCTTATCCGGCGGGGGGATGGCAGATACGCAGTATTTT. Encoded protein: CASSLSGGGMADTQYF.

Comment on this clonotype: Just one base apart from a much larger clone, this may be a read error. The chain employs TRBV3-1 and TRBJ1-5, with 9 bases lining up with TRBD1. This CDR3 contains 14 residues. Germline CDR1 reads LGHDT; CDR2 reads YNNKEL (reference sequence). With 1 base clipped from V and 5 bases from J, the junction kept 0 bases outside the gene matches. CDR3 DNA sequence: TGTGCCAGCAGCCAAGGGACAGGGGATCAGCCCCAGCATTTT. It yields the protein CASSQGTGDQPQHF. The full variable domain, completed using reference TRBV3-1 and TRBJ1-5, is DTAVSQTPKYLVTQMGNDKSIKCEQNLGHDTMYWYKQDSKKFLKIMFSYNNKELIINETVPNRFSPKSPDKAHLNLHINSLELGDSAVYFCASSQGTGDQPQHFGDGTRLSIL.

In its sample, this clonotype was seen a few times. The chain uses TRBV9 and TRBJ1-1; no clear D. CDR3 length: 12 amino acids. V was clipped by 0 bases and J by 7 bases, with 7 bases between them. Germline CDR1 is SGDLS and CDR2 is YYNGEE. Here the CDR3 DNA reads TGTGCCAGCAGCGTAGTAGGAGGTGAAGCTTTCTTT. Protein: CASSVVGGEAFF.

The V gene is TRBV20-1, the J gene TRBJ2-3; 15 bases map to TRBD2. Trimming took 5 bases from V and 8 from J; bases not matched to a gene: 14. Germline V gene data show CDR1 as DFQATT and CDR2 as SNEGSKA (reference sequence). The CDR3 length is 17 residues. The DNA of the CDR3 is TGCAGTGCTGGCAAAGGACTAGCGGGAGGGCCGGGGGGTACGCAGTATTTT. Amino acid sequence: CSAGKGLAGGPGGTQYF.

CDR3: CASSSLDRGPGNTIYF. The CDR3 nucleotides are TGTGCCAGCAGTTCCCTTGACAGGGGGCCTGGAAACACCATATATTTT. The rearrangement joins TRBV12-3 or TRBV12-4 to TRBJ1-3; 10 bases match TRBD1. J gave up 2 bases and V 4 bases, and 5 bases lay outside the gene matches. This CDR3 region has 16 residues.